Listed here are 25 T cell receptor beta chains from one sample, sequenced in a study of blood T cell repertoires in COVID-19. The data were produced by immunoSEQ multiplex PCR, yet TCRdb's version contains in-frame clones alone and is incomplete. Among about 87,000 clones listed, 70% to 85% were seen once. Material: peripheral blood. These receptors originate from an elderly woman with COVID-19, enrolled during active disease.

The chain employs TRBV11-2 and TRBJ2-7; 11 positions match TRBD2. There are 14 residues in the CDR3. Germline V CDR1 and CDR2: SGHAT, FQNNGV. J was trimmed by 7 bases and V by 3 bases; bases with no gene match: 5. The CDR3 region is CASSFHSGRVEQYF. CDR3 nucleotide sequence: TGTGCCAGCAGCTTCCATAGCGGGAGGGTTGAGCAGTACTTC.

CDR3 residues: CASGAIPGLGTDTQYF. CDR3 bases: TGTGCCAGCGGCGCGATACCGGGACTAGGAACAGATACGCAGTATTTT. The chain couples TRBV7-8 to TRBJ2-3; 8 positions agree with TRBD2. The CDR3 covers 16 residues. CDR1 and CDR2 from the germline V gene are SGHVS and FQNEAQ. With V trimmed by 8 bases and J by 3 bases, 13 bases remained unmatched.

The chain carries TRBV4-3 and TRBJ1-4; tentative D call: TRBD1 (5 bases). V lost 1 base to trimming and J lost 5 bases, with 11 bases between them. The germline V gene encodes CDR1 LGHNA and CDR2 YSLEER. The CDR3 has 15 amino acids. The CDR3 sequence is CASSQGLRANEKLFF. In DNA, the CDR3 is TGCGCCAGCAGCCAAGGGCTCAGGGCGAATGAAAAACTGTTTTTT.

This chain uses TRBV6-5 with TRBJ2-2, with 7 bases lining up with TRBD1. There are 13 residues in the CDR3. V was clipped by 8 bases and J by 0 bases; unmatched bases: 0. CDR1 MNHEY and CDR2 SVGAGI come from the germline V gene. For the CDR3, the DNA is TGTGCCAGCCAGGGGGCGAACACCGGGGAGCTGTTTTTT. The encoded protein is CASQGANTGELFF.

CDR3 in amino acids: CASSLGGGIYEQYF. The DNA for the CDR3 is TGTGCCAGCAGCTTAGGAGGAGGGATCTACGAGCAGTACTTC. The chain combines TRBV7-8 with TRBJ2-7; D possibly corresponds to TRBD2 (6 bases). Looked up from germline, CDR1 is SGHVS and CDR2 is FQNEAQ. V lost 1 base to trimming and J lost 3 bases, with 10 bases between them. This CDR3 contains 14 residues.

For the CDR3, the DNA is TGTGCCAGTAGCAGAGGGAAAAGCACAGATACGCAGTATTTT. It specifies CASSRGKSTDTQYF. V and J are TRBV19 and TRBJ2-3, with D tentatively TRBD2 (5 bases). V lost 6 bases and J 0 bases, leaving 10 bases between the germline ends. The germline gives CDR1 LNHDA, CDR2 SQIVND (reference sequence). The length of the CDR3 is 14 residues.

The rearrangement joins TRBV19 to TRBJ2-1, with 9 bases fitting TRBD1. The CDR3 sequence is 13 residues long. Germline V CDR1 and CDR2: LNHDA, SQIVND (reference sequence). The ends lost 0 bases at V and 12 bases at J; junction bases unmatched: 3. CDR3 in DNA: TGTGCCAGTAGTATAGATCCGACAGGGGGGCAGTTCTTC. This encodes CASSIDPTGGQFF.

The V and J genes are TRBV28 and TRBJ1-2, with D unresolved. The V gene's germline CDR1 is MDHEN and CDR2 SYDVKM. Trimming cost V 7 bases and J 3 bases, with 12 bases left between them. The CDR3 loop spans 13 amino acids. The CDR3 bases are TGTGCCAGCACGAGGGTTCTCGACTATGGCTACACCTTC. Its translation: CASTRVLDYGYTF.

The CDR3 nucleotides are TGTGCCAGCACCCACAGGGGGCCTCTCAACAATCAGCCCCAGCATTTT. Translated, it gives CASTHRGPLNNQPQHF. This chain joins TRBV27 and TRBJ1-5, with 9 bases lining up with TRBD1. The CDR3 runs to 16 residues. V gave up 7 bases and J gave up 3 bases; unmatched junction bases: 10. The germline V gene has CDR1 MNHEY and CDR2 SMNVEV (reference sequence).

The rearrangement links TRBV5-4 to TRBJ2-5; 12 bases match TRBD1. Germline CDR1 reads SGHNT; CDR2 reads YYREEE (reference sequence). There are 15 residues in the CDR3. The trim removed 3 bases at V and 5 bases at J, leaving 5 bases unmatched. The CDR3, as DNA: TGTGCCAGCAGCTCGGGACAGGGGGCAAAGGAGACCCAGTACTTC. It is translated as CASSSGQGAKETQYF.

The chain has TRBV30 and TRBJ1-1; a possible D gene is TRBD1 (5 bases). Germline CDR1 is GTSNPN and CDR2 is SVGIG (reference sequence). V was cut by 3 bases and J by 7 bases, with 15 bases left in between. This CDR3 is built from 13 residues. CDR3 coding DNA: TGTGCCTGGAGCGCCCAGGGAGGGAATGAAGCTTTCTTT. The encoded protein is CAWSAQGGNEAFF.

This clone was observed once. The chain has TRBV6-4 and TRBJ2-7; 11 bases line up with TRBD1. The CDR3 consists of 17 residues. V was pared by 2 bases and J by 6 bases, with 12 bases of the junction left unmatched. Germline V CDR1 and CDR2: MRHNA, SNTAGT. CDR3 sequence reads: CASSDLRTGGCRSEQYF. The CDR3 DNA sequence: TGTGCCAGCAGTGACCTACGGACAGGGGGCTGCCGTAGCGAGCAGTACTTC.

This chain links TRBV6-2 or TRBV6-3 with TRBJ1-2; possible D gene TRBD1, 6 bases. Trimming cost V 0 bases and J 4 bases, with 12 bases left between them. The CDR3 has 15 residues. The germline V gene has CDR1 MNHEY and CDR2 SVGEGT. Here the CDR3 reads CASSYSNRAGYGYTF. In DNA, the CDR3 is TGTGCCAGCAGTTACTCGAACAGGGCTGGCTATGGCTACACCTTC.

This clone appeared a single time. V and J are TRBV28 and TRBJ1-5; D may be TRBD1 (6 bases). Trimming took off 3 bases at V and 6 bases at J, with 15 bases between the two ends. The CDR3 has 15 residues. Looked up from germline, CDR1 is MDHEN and CDR2 is SYDVKM. CDR3 protein: CASSLAGAGRQPQHF. The CDR3 DNA is TGTGCCAGCAGTTTGGCGGGGGCAGGGCGTCAGCCCCAGCATTTT.

The rearrangement joins TRBV3-1 (or the pseudogene TRBV3-2) to TRBJ2-3; 9 bases map to TRBD2. The trim removed 5 bases at V and 6 bases at J, leaving 6 bases unmatched. Germline lookup yields CDR1 LGHDT and CDR2 YNNKEL (reference sequence). This CDR3 has 14 residues. CDR3 residues: CASSSGLASDTQYF. CDR3 nucleotides: TGTGCCAGCAGCTCCGGACTAGCGTCGGATACGCAGTATTTT.

The chain uses TRBV9 and TRBJ2-7, with 9 bases identical to TRBD1. V was pared by 0 bases and J by 2 bases, with 6 bases of the junction left unmatched. CDR3 size: 16 residues. CDR1 is SGDLS and CDR2 is YYNGEE in the germline V gene. The CDR3 reads CASSVAPGTGTYEQYF. The CDR3 DNA is TGTGCCAGCAGCGTAGCCCCCGGGACAGGGACCTACGAGCAGTACTTC.

This clone has only one observation. V and J are TRBV10-3 and TRBJ1-6; TRBD1 aligns across 7 bases. Trimming removed 6 bases from V and 5 bases from J; junction bases left unmatched: 7. Germline V gene lookup returns CDR1 ENHRY and CDR2 SYGVKD. This CDR3 spans 15 amino acids. The CDR3 coding sequence is TGTGCCATCAGGGGAGACAGGGCCGATAATTCACCCCTCCACTTT. Amino acid sequence: CAIRGDRADNSPLHF.

The CDR3 nucleotides are TGTGCCAGCAGCAGTACAGGGGCGCAGCTGTTTTTT. It yields the protein CASSSTGAQLFF. V gene TRBV5-8 combines with J gene TRBJ2-2; TRBD1 matches 7 bases. The CDR3 is 12 residues long. The germline V gene encodes CDR1 SGHTS and CDR2 YDEGEE. The J segment lost 12 bases and the V segment lost 4 bases, leaving 6 bases of the junction unmatched.

In this sample, this clone turned up once. V and J are TRBV2 and TRBJ1-1; 7 nucleotides match TRBD1. V lost 6 bases to trimming and J lost 11 bases; unmatched junction nucleotides: 12. Germline loops: CDR1 SNHLY, CDR2 FYNNEI. The CDR3 sequence is 13 residues long. CDR3 bases: TGTGCCAGCAGGATGACAGGGCTAAGGGGGGCTTTCTTT. Its translation: CASRMTGLRGAFF.

V usage is TRBV27 and J usage is TRBJ2-6; possibly TRBD1 for D (6 bases). V was trimmed by 2 bases and J by 0 bases, leaving 8 bases between them. This CDR3 is 16 amino acids long. Per germline, CDR1 MNHEY and CDR2 SMNVEV (reference sequence). The CDR3 sequence: CASSLDRSSGANVLTF. The CDR3 DNA reads TGTGCCAGCAGTTTAGACAGGAGCTCTGGGGCCAACGTCCTGACTTTC.

V usage is TRBV15 and J usage is TRBJ1-4; no firm D call. This CDR3 is 17 amino acids long. In germline, CDR1 is LNHNV, CDR2 YYDKDF (reference sequence). V lost 0 bases to trimming and J lost 7 bases, with 18 bases between them. The CDR3 DNA sequence: TGTGCCACCAGCAGAGACCAATTCAGAGGAATCGTTGAAAAACTGTTTTTT. This translates into CATSRDQFRGIVEKLFF.

This clone was observed a single time. The chain has TRBV15 and TRBJ2-7; 8 bases align to TRBD2. V lost 1 base to trimming and J lost 1 base; unmatched junction nucleotides: 3. Germline V gene data show CDR1 as LNHNV and CDR2 as YYDKDF (reference sequence). This CDR3 has 15 residues. The CDR3 spells CATSRGAGVSYEQYF. For the CDR3, the DNA is TGTGCCACCAGCAGAGGAGCGGGAGTTTCCTACGAGCAGTACTTC.

Points on this clone: The same CDR3 also results from other DNA sequences found in this sample. The chain recombines TRBV7-2 with TRBJ2-5; 10 nucleotides align to TRBD2. CDR1 SGHTA and CDR2 FQGNSA come from the germline V gene. Trimming took 3 bases from V and 2 from J; bases not matched to a gene: 3. CDR3 size: 15 residues. As DNA, the CDR3 is TGTGCCAGCAGCTTCGGACTAGCGGAGCAAGAGACCCAGTACTTC. Translation gives CASSFGLAEQETQYF.

The rearrangement links TRBV5-1 to TRBJ2-7, with TRBD2 matching 12 bases. The CDR3 totals 15 residues. Germline assignment: CDR1 SGHRS and CDR2 YFSETQ. V was pared by 0 bases and J by 5 bases, with 3 bases of the junction left unmatched. CDR3: CASSLGLAGADEQYF. CDR3 in DNA: TGCGCCAGCAGCTTGGGACTAGCGGGAGCAGACGAGCAGTACTTC.

The chain uses TRBV28 and TRBJ1-2; D is ambiguous. The V gene lost 8 bases and the J gene lost 5 bases, with 15 bases spanning the gap. Germline values: CDR1 MDHEN, CDR2 SYDVKM. The CDR3 loop spans 13 amino acids. The CDR3 coding sequence is TGTGCCAGCCGAGAGGCGGGCTATTATGGCTACACCTTC. Protein: CASREAGYYGYTF.